This T cell receptor beta chain is from a study of CD4 T cells in relation to SARS-CoV-2 and coronaviruses. Study-wide context: PBMCs were cultured with antigen for 10 days before TCR beta sequencing. Median patient age was 38.5 years, spanning 21 to 72 years.

The V end was cut by 5 bases, the J end by 0 bases, with 15 bases between. Germline V gene sequence: CDR1 SGHNT, CDR2 YYREEE (reference sequence). CDR3 size: 16 residues. For approximately eleven days, 85,000 to 100,000 sorted CD4+ cells grew with T cell-depleted PBMCs and CEF. A remark on this clone: Its target is not known.

Clones were sequenced by immunoSEQ multiplex PCR, and TCRdb holds only the in-frame ones, with some missing. Counted here are just over 35,000 clones, 77% occurring once; the ten biggest clones make up just over 20%. The source material was memory CD4+ T cells from PBMCs, cultured in vitro. The receptor comes from an adult with COVID-19. V and J are TRBV5-4 and TRBJ2-1; D is undetermined. This chain's CDR3 is CASRPPGGNSYNEQFF. The CDR3 nucleotides read TGTGCCAGCAGACCACCGGGCGGAAACTCCTACAATGAGCAGTTCTTC.